Ten or more counts support the clone carrying this TCR beta chain. Its antigen is unidentified. The data belong to a study of T cells in Graves' hyperthyroidism and ophthalmopathy. Study-wide context: Peripheral blood specimens were obtained at initial diagnosis, prior to any treatment. General observations from the study: Model-based prediction identified ophthalmopathy a median about 6.8 months prior to its onset. The blood repertoire included most of the expanded thyroid clonotypes above 0.001.

Researchers took RNA transcripts and amplified the TCR beta CDR3 regions from them. HTBI primers drove first-round RT-PCR of the TCR CDR3. TCRdb independently ran MiXCR on the multiplex PCR reads; one entry per CDR3 protein. The sample has 400,000 to 600,000 distinct CDR3 sequences, 15% to 20% seen once; the top ten hold less than 30%. The TCR originated in a woman aged 25 to 39 with Graves' ophthalmopathy. Input material: blood.

CDR3 sequence (DNA): TGCAGTGCTAGAGAAAGGGCGGGACTTTTCAATGAGCAGTTCTTC. Translating gives CSARERAGLFNEQFF. The gene calls are TRBV20-1 and TRBJ2-1; D perhaps matches TRBD2 (6 bases). The CDR3 contains 15 residues. V was shortened by 0 bases and J by 6 bases, with 15 bases between the two germline ends. The germline CDR1 and CDR2 sequences are DFQATT and SNEGSKA (reference sequence).